This T cell receptor beta chain originates from a study of OX40 agonist ivuxolimab in advanced cancers. CDR3 size: 18 residues. V lost 1 base, J lost 0 bases, and 16 bases lay in between. Germline CDR1 is PRHDT and CDR2 is FYEKMQ (reference sequence). The repertoire was sequenced with immunoSEQ multiplex PCR; TCRdb's copy has only in-frame clones and lacks some. This table has fewer than 90,000 clones, about 89% appearing once. V gene TRBV13 combines with J gene TRBJ2-1; perhaps TRBD2 as D (6 bases). This TCR came from an adult with an advanced solid tumor such as melanoma, head and neck, liver or kidney cancer. Sequencing was performed on CD4+ or CD8+ T cells sorted from blood, taken in a trial of the OX40 agonist ivuxolimab. Here the CDR3 reads CASSLDGWGVSSYNEQFF. CDR3 DNA: TGTGCCAGCAGCTTAGATGGGTGGGGGGTTAGCTCCTACAATGAGCAGTTCTTC. The whole variable domain, filled in from reference TRBV13 and TRBJ2-1, reads AAGVIQSPRHLIKEKRETATLKCYPIPRHDTVYWYQQGPGQDPQFLISFYEKMQSDKGSIPDRFSAQQFSDYHSELNMSSLELGDSALYFCASSLDGWGVSSYNEQFFGPGTRLTVL.